The 19 T cell receptor beta chains listed next were all sequenced from one sample in a study of shared clonotypes between healthy human individuals. Sequencing was performed with immunoSEQ multiplex PCR; in TCRdb, only in-frame clones are kept and a portion is missing. The table has hundreds of thousands of clones, 96% seen once. Naive CD8 isolation took CD45RO-negative cells positively selected for CCR7 and excluded terminally differentiated effector memory CD45RA+ cells. Sequenced material: naive CD8+ T cells sorted from blood. These receptors all come from a woman between 25 and 40 years old in good health.

The CDR3 is CASSEGDGSSYEQYF. CDR3 in DNA: TGTGCCAGCAGTGAGGGGGACGGCAGCTCCTACGAGCAGTACTTC. The chain joins TRBV2 to TRBJ2-7; D assignment may be TRBD1 or TRBD2 (5 bases each). Germline-derived CDR1 and CDR2 are SNHLY and FYNNEI. The CDR3 loop spans 15 amino acids. Trimming took off 3 bases at V and 0 bases at J, with 12 bases between the two ends.

Concerning this clone itself: The same CDR3 is also encoded by other DNA sequences in this sample. This chain uses TRBV7-9 with TRBJ2-1; D uncertain. V dropped 5 bases and J dropped 4 bases, with 6 bases sitting between them. Germline V gene sequence: CDR1 SEHNR, CDR2 FQNEAQ (reference sequence). The CDR3 length is 12 residues. The CDR3 sequence: CASSLGYNEQFF. CDR3 bases: TGTGCCAGCAGCCTGGGTTACAATGAGCAGTTCTTC.

The chain joins TRBV11-2 to TRBJ2-2; 11 bases are shared with TRBD2. With V trimmed by 5 bases and J by 4 bases, 6 bases remained unmatched. The V gene's germline CDR1 is SGHAT and CDR2 FQNNGV. CDR3 length: 16 residues. CDR3 region: CASSPWLAGGTGELFF. The CDR3 nucleotides are TGTGCCAGCAGCCCGTGGCTAGCGGGAGGCACCGGGGAGCTGTTTTTT.

This clone was detected only once. The CDR3 sequence: CASSSRVTATYNEQFF. CDR3 in DNA: TGTGCCAGCAGCTCGCGGGTTACTGCGACATACAATGAGCAGTTCTTC. V is TRBV7-7 and J is TRBJ2-1; perhaps TRBD2 as D (5 bases). Germline-derived CDR1 and CDR2 are SSHAT and FNYEAQ (reference sequence). V dropped 4 bases and J dropped 4 bases, with 17 bases sitting between them. The CDR3 runs 16 residues.

The chain has TRBV19 and TRBJ2-7; 9 nucleotides align to TRBD2. From germline, CDR1 is LNHDA and CDR2 SQIVND (reference sequence). V shed 1 base and J 3 bases; nucleotides not matched to a gene: 4. The CDR3 runs to 15 residues. CDR3 sequence reads: CASSIGTSAFYEQYF. CDR3 DNA sequence: TGTGCCAGTAGTATAGGGACTAGCGCCTTCTACGAGCAGTACTTC.

This chain links TRBV19 with TRBJ1-5, with D maybe TRBD1 (6 bases). Trimming cost V 5 bases and J 4 bases, with 12 bases left between them. CDR3 size: 14 residues. The germline V gene encodes CDR1 LNHDA and CDR2 SQIVND (reference sequence). The CDR3 DNA is TGTGCCAGTAGTCTCGGGACAACTAATCAGCCCCAGCATTTT. Translating it yields CASSLGTTNQPQHF.

This clone is a singleton in its sample. The V call is TRBV27, the J call TRBJ2-1; D is ambiguous. The CDR3 runs to 15 residues. Deletions cut 0 bases from V and 2 bases from J, with 8 bases between. CDR1 is MNHEY and CDR2 is SMNVEV in the germline V gene (reference sequence). CDR3 amino acids: CASSLSFETYNEQFF. DNA for the CDR3: TGTGCCAGCAGTTTATCGTTCGAAACCTACAATGAGCAGTTCTTC.

The genes are TRBV15 and TRBJ1-4; D call uncertain. The V and J ends lost 0 bases and 0 bases respectively, with 5 bases between them. Germline CDR1 reads LNHNV; CDR2 reads YYDKDF (reference sequence). There are 15 residues in the CDR3. In DNA form, the CDR3 reads TGTGCCACCAGCAGAGACGGAACAACTAATGAAAAACTGTTTTTT. Amino acids: CATSRDGTTNEKLFF.

For this clone: This sample includes further DNA sequences coding for the same CDR3. V usage is TRBV4-1 and J usage is TRBJ2-7; possible D gene TRBD2, 5 bases. The germline CDR1 and CDR2 sequences are MGHRA and YSYEKL. The V gene lost 1 base and the J gene lost 3 bases, with 10 bases spanning the gap. The CDR3 has 14 amino acids. The CDR3 spells CASSQVGEVYEQYF. In nucleotides, the CDR3 is TGCGCCAGCAGCCAAGTGGGAGAGGTCTACGAGCAGTACTTC.

The V call is TRBV11-2, the J call TRBJ2-7, with 7 nucleotides matching TRBD2. Germline assignment: CDR1 SGHAT and CDR2 FQNNGV. V trimming: 5 bases; J trimming: 4 bases; junction bases outside the gene matches: 23. This CDR3 spans 19 amino acids. CDR3 sequence reads: CASSLGQAELRGSGYEQYF. CDR3 nucleotides: TGTGCCAGCAGCCTAGGGCAGGCGGAACTTCGCGGGAGTGGTTACGAGCAGTACTTC.

The gene calls are TRBV13 and TRBJ2-2; 7 positions match TRBD1. CDR1 is PRHDT and CDR2 is FYEKMQ in the germline V gene (reference sequence). The CDR3 is made up of 14 amino acids. The V gene end was trimmed by 5 bases and the J gene end by 5 bases; junction bases not matched to a gene: 5. For the CDR3, the DNA is TGTGCCAGCAGCAGTGGGACAGTGACCGGGGAGCTGTTTTTT. It codes for CASSSGTVTGELFF.

The chain couples TRBV6-5 to TRBJ1-1; D possibly corresponds to TRBD1 (5 bases). CDR1 and CDR2 from the germline V gene are MNHEY and SVGAGI. The CDR3 spans 15 residues. V was shortened by 0 bases and J by 0 bases, with 8 bases between the two germline ends. In DNA, the CDR3 is TGTGCCAGCAGTTACTCGATGGGGGTGAACACTGAAGCTTTCTTT. Translation gives CASSYSMGVNTEAFF.

The chain is built from TRBV28 and TRBJ1-2; weak D call: TRBD1 (5 bases). V was clipped by 5 bases and J by 3 bases, with 16 bases between them. The CDR3 consists of 15 residues. The germline V gene encodes CDR1 MDHEN and CDR2 SYDVKM. The CDR3 here is CASSTGDDSYYGYTF. The DNA of the CDR3 is TGTGCCAGCAGTACCGGAGATGACAGCTACTATGGCTACACCTTC.

The CDR3 is CASSHAGVVGNEQFF. CDR3 DNA sequence: TGTGCCAGCAGCCACGCGGGGGTCGTGGGGAATGAGCAGTTCTTC. The chain uses TRBV7-2 and TRBJ2-1, with 7 bases lining up with TRBD2. Trimming took 5 bases from V and 7 from J; bases not matched to a gene: 11. The germline gives CDR1 SGHTA, CDR2 FQGNSA. The CDR3 totals 15 residues.

The V call is TRBV7-8, the J call TRBJ2-2; TRBD2 matches at 8 bases. With 0 bases clipped from V and 4 bases from J, the junction kept 4 bases outside the gene matches. Germline CDR1 reads SGHVS; CDR2 reads FQNEAQ. This CDR3 region has 16 residues. The CDR3 DNA follows: TGTGCCAGCAGCTTAGCGGCGGGAGGAGGCACCGGGGAGCTGTTTTTT. This encodes CASSLAAGGGTGELFF.

CDR3 nucleotide sequence: TGTGCCAGCCAAGGACTGCCCTCTGGAAACACCATATATTTT. As protein: CASQGLPSGNTIYF. The V gene is TRBV2, the J gene TRBJ1-3; no definite D call. Trimming cost V 8 bases and J 0 bases, with 11 bases left between them. CDR1 is SNHLY and CDR2 is FYNNEI in the germline V gene. There are 14 residues in the CDR3.

This chain joins TRBV7-8 and TRBJ1-5; D is undetermined. This CDR3 region has 13 residues. V was cut by 2 bases and J by 4 bases, with 6 bases left in between. Germline lookup yields CDR1 SGHVS and CDR2 FQNEAQ. The CDR3 here is CASSLSPNQPQHF. CDR3 DNA sequence: TGTGCCAGCAGCTTAAGCCCTAATCAGCCCCAGCATTTT.

The chain links TRBV13 to TRBJ2-3, with D hard to call. Germline lookup yields CDR1 PRHDT and CDR2 FYEKMQ (reference sequence). Trimming removed 1 base at V and 0 bases at J, with 11 bases between. This CDR3 spans 16 amino acids. The CDR3 region has the DNA TGTGCCAGCAGCTTAGTGGCTCTAGTAAGCACAGATACGCAGTATTTT. Translated: CASSLVALVSTDTQYF.

The gene calls are TRBV7-9 and TRBJ2-1, with 11 bases fitting TRBD2. Trimming took 3 bases from V and 8 from J; bases not matched to a gene: 6. CDR3 length equals 15 residues. Germline CDR1 SEHNR, CDR2 FQNEAQ (reference sequence). Written as DNA, the CDR3 is TGTGCCAGCAGCTTTTTAGCGGGAGGGCCCTATGAGCAGTTCTTC. Translated, it gives CASSFLAGGPYEQFF.